Listed below are T cell receptor beta chains from one sample, sequenced in a study of shared clonotypes between healthy human individuals. This table comes from immunoSEQ multiplex PCR, and its TCRdb copy is limited to in-frame clones, with some not included. The sample consists of about 690,000 clones, 90% of them appearing once. Input material: memory CD8+ T cells from PBMCs. These receptor sequences come from a man aged 18 to 29 in good health. Some clones in this sample may be carry-over from other donors' samples. CDR3s include the opening cysteine and the closing phenylalanine or tryptophan. A D gene is named only where the DNA matches it firmly. Not all rows give a size; the values are once, few, many and, for expanded clones, a class.

length	D	V	size	J	CDR3	DNA
16	NA	TRBV16	once	TRBJ2-3	CASSQSVGGTTDTQYF	TGTGCCAGCAGCCAATCGGTCGGGGGAACAACAGATACGCAGTATTTT
13	NA	TRBV7-9	NA	TRBJ1-2	CASSSPGTDGYTF	TGTGCCAGCAGCTCCCCGGGGACTGATGGCTACACCTTC
13	NA	TRBV27	NA	TRBJ2-7	CASSLSWAYEQYF	TGTGCCAGCAGTTTATCGTGGGCCTACGAGCAGTACTTC
13	NA	TRBV6-5	NA	TRBJ2-1	CASSYSSRGEQFF	TGTGCCAGCAGTTACTCCTCCCGGGGTGAGCAGTTCTTC
17	NA	TRBV19	NA	TRBJ1-1	CASSILRRNWANTEAFF	TGTGCCAGTAGTATTTTAAGGAGGAATTGGGCGAACACTGAAGCTTTCTTT
11	NA	TRBV29-1	NA	TRBJ1-1	CSVYGLRGAFF	TGCAGCGTTTATGGGTTGAGAGGAGCTTTCTTT
15	TRBD2	TRBV14	NA	TRBJ2-5	CASSRDGREEETQYF	TGTGCCAGCAGCCGGGACGGGCGGGAGGAGGAGACCCAGTACTTC
13	NA	TRBV5-6	NA	TRBJ1-2	CASSLGGGVGYTF	TGTGCCAGCAGCTTGGGTGGGGGCGTTGGCTACACCTTC
14	NA	TRBV19	NA	TRBJ1-1	CASSIGGQLTEAFF	TGTGCCAGTAGTATCGGGGGGCAGCTCACTGAAGCTTTCTTT
14	NA	TRBV27	few	TRBJ1-2	CASSLVQGSLGYTF	TGTGCCAGCAGTCTCGTTCAGGGATCCCTTGGCTACACCTTC
15	NA	TRBV29-1	NA	TRBJ2-1	CSVEDPRTAYNEQFF	TGCAGCGTTGAAGATCCTAGGACGGCCTACAATGAGCAGTTCTTC
16	NA	TRBV29-1	NA	TRBJ2-6	CSVGGASSGGANVLTF	TGCAGCGTTGGCGGGGCTTCCTCGGGTGGGGCCAACGTCCTGACTTTC
13	NA	TRBV7-3	NA	TRBJ1-1	CASSLSSMREAFF	TGTGCCAGCAGCTTAAGCAGTATGAGAGAAGCTTTCTTT
14	NA	TRBV7-9	NA	TRBJ1-2	CASSLGSGGYGYTF	TGTGCCAGCAGCTTAGGATCGGGAGGTTATGGCTACACCTTC
17	NA	TRBV2	NA	TRBJ2-1	CASSGAGEQLSYNEQFF	TGTGCCAGCAGTGGGGCAGGGGAGCAACTCTCCTACAATGAGCAGTTCTTC
17	NA	TRBV6-4	NA	TRBJ2-1	CASSDSRYPSDYNEQFF	TGTGCCAGCAGTGACTCGAGGTATCCTAGCGACTACAATGAGCAGTTCTTC
11	TRBD2	TRBV25-1	NA	TRBJ2-7	CASTSGYEQYF	TGTGCCAGCACTAGCGGATACGAGCAGTACTTC
15	NA	TRBV7-9	NA	TRBJ2-1	CASSLVKVYVDEQFF	TGTGCCAGCAGCTTAGTGAAAGTATATGTAGATGAGCAGTTCTTC
14	TRBD1	TRBV9	NA	TRBJ2-7	CASSGSGTGDEQYF	TGTGCCAGCAGCGGCTCCGGGACAGGGGACGAGCAGTACTTC
14	NA	TRBV7-3	once	TRBJ2-2	CASSLRPYTGELFF	TGTGCCAGCAGCTTAAGGCCTTACACCGGGGAGCTGTTTTTT
15	TRBD2	TRBV7-8	NA	TRBJ2-7	CASSDGSGGAYEQYF	TGTGCCAGCAGCGACGGCTCGGGAGGGGCCTACGAGCAGTACTTC
14	NA	TRBV27	few	TRBJ2-7	CASSGSVLSYEQYF	TGTGCCAGCAGTGGAAGCGTTCTATCCTACGAGCAGTACTTC
14	NA	TRBV7-2	NA	TRBJ2-1	CASSPLPFWNEQFF	TGTGCCAGCAGCCCGCTACCCTTTTGGAATGAGCAGTTCTTC
14	NA	TRBV28	NA	TRBJ2-2	CASTAGVGAGELFF	TGTGCCAGCACGGCAGGGGTAGGGGCCGGGGAGCTGTTTTTT
15	NA	TRBV28	NA	TRBJ1-2	CASSFMAGTNYGYTF	TGTGCCAGCAGTTTCATGGCAGGGACTAACTATGGCTACACCTTC
13	NA	TRBV27	NA	TRBJ2-7	CATVGPVPYEQYF	TGTGCCACCGTCGGCCCCGTTCCCTACGAGCAGTACTTC
13	NA	TRBV6-6	NA	TRBJ1-1	CASRWDTNTEAFF	TGTGCCAGCCGTTGGGACACGAACACTGAAGCTTTCTTT
15	TRBD1	TRBV27	NA	TRBJ1-1	CASSLSPTGVTEAFF	TGTGCCAGCAGTTTATCTCCGACAGGGGTCACTGAAGCTTTCTTT